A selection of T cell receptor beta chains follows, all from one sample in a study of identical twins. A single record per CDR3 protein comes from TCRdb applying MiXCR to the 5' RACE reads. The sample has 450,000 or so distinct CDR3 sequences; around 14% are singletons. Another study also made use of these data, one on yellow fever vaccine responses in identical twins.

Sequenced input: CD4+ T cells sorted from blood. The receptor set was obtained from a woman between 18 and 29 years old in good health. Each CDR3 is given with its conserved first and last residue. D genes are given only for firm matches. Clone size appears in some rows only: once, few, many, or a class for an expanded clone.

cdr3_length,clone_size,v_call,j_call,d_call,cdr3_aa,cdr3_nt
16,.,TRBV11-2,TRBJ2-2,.,CASSPPGLTLTGELFF,TGTGCCAGCAGCCCCCCGGGACTTACTCTCACCGGGGAGCTGTTTTTT
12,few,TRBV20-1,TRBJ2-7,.,CSARVLSYEQYF,TGCAGTGCTAGAGTTCTCTCCTACGAGCAGTACTTC
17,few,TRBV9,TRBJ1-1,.,CASSVGPGKFPNTEAFF,TGTGCCAGCAGCGTAGGTCCCGGGAAGTTTCCCAACACTGAAGCTTTCTTT
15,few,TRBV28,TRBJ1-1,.,CASSKGGGPHTEAFF,TGTGCCAGCAGTAAGGGCGGGGGGCCGCACACTGAAGCTTTCTTT
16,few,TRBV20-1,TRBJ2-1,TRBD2,CSALTSGQFSYNEQFF,TGCAGTGCTCTGACTAGCGGGCAATTCTCCTACAATGAGCAGTTCTTC
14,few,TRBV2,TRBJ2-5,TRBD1,CASTRTGGGKTQYF,TGTGCCAGCACGAGAACAGGGGGCGGAAAGACCCAGTACTTC
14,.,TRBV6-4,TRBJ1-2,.,CASSAESLGYGYTF,TGTGCCAGCAGTGCCGAGAGCCTCGGCTATGGCTACACCTTC
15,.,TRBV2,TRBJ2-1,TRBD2,CASRTSGTSYNEQFF,TGTGCCAGCCGGACTAGCGGAACCTCCTACAATGAGCAGTTCTTC
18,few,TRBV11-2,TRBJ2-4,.,CASSLGPNLGGAKNIQYF,TGTGCCAGCAGCTTAGGACCTAATTTAGGGGGGGCCAAAAACATTCAGTACTTC
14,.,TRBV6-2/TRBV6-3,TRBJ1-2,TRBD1,CASRLQGAFSGYTF,TGTGCCAGCAGACTACAGGGGGCATTCAGTGGCTACACCTTC
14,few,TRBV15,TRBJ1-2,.,CATSRDGGNYGYTF,TGTGCCACCAGCAGAGATGGGGGGAACTATGGCTACACCTTC
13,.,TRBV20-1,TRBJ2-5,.,CSASGQSQETQYF,TGCAGTGCTAGCGGACAGAGCCAAGAGACCCAGTACTTC
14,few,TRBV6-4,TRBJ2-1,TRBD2,CASSPWTSGNEQFF,TGTGCCAGCAGTCCATGGACTAGCGGAAATGAGCAGTTCTTC
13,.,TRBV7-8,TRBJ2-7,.,CASSLLPSYEQYF,TGTGCCAGCAGCTTACTTCCGTCCTACGAGCAGTACTTC
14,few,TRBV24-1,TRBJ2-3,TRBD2,CATSESGSGDTQYF,TGTGCCACCAGTGAGAGCGGGAGCGGGGATACGCAGTATTTT
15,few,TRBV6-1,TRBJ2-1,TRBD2,CASSKGLAGYNEQFF,TGTGCCAGCAGTAAAGGACTAGCGGGGTACAATGAGCAGTTCTTC
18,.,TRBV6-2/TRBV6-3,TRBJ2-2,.,CASSSTSWQDANTGELFF,TGTGCCAGCAGTTCCACCTCTTGGCAGGACGCGAACACCGGGGAGCTGTTTTTT
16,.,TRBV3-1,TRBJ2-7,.,CASSQVGRGPSYEQYF,TGTGCCAGCAGCCAGGTAGGGCGGGGTCCATCCTACGAGCAGTACTTC
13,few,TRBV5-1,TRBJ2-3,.,CASSLETLNTQYF,TGCGCCAGCAGCTTGGAAACGCTGAATACGCAGTATTTT
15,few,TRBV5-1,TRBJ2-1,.,CASSFTGTPYNEQFF,TGCGCCAGCAGCTTTACCGGGACTCCCTACAATGAGCAGTTCTTC
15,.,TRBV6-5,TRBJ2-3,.,CASSSDYASTDTQYF,TGTGCCAGCAGTTCGGACTACGCTAGCACAGATACGCAGTATTTT